These 30 T cell receptor beta chains came from one sample sequenced in a study of shared clonotypes between healthy human individuals. Libraries were prepared by immunoSEQ multiplex PCR; TCRdb keeps only in-frame clonotypes and omits some of them. Counted here are around 83,000 clones, roughly two thirds occurring once; the ten biggest clones make up about half. The specimen sequenced was memory CD8+ T cells sorted from blood. Subset of the sample: CD45RO+ cells pooled with CCR7-negative TemRA cells. The receptor set was obtained from a man aged 30 to 39 in good health.

DNA of the CDR3: TGTGCCAGCAGCCAGGCAATGGTCAGGGACACTGAAGCTTTCTTT. It specifies CASSQAMVRDTEAFF. The rearrangement joins TRBV7-9 to TRBJ1-1; a weak D match, TRBD1 (5 bases). The length of the CDR3 is 15 residues. V lost 5 bases and J 3 bases, leaving 16 bases between the germline ends. Germline CDR1 and CDR2: SEHNR and FQNEAQ (reference sequence).

The V and J genes are TRBV5-1 and TRBJ1-3, with TRBD1 identical over 8 bases. The CDR3 runs 16 residues. CDR1 SGHRS and CDR2 YFSETQ come from the germline V gene. The junction had 9 bases not matched to a gene; V was cut back by 4 bases and J by 3 bases. CDR3 bases: TGCGCCAGCAGCCCCGGACAGGGAGTAATTGGAAACACCATATATTTT. Amino acids: CASSPGQGVIGNTIYF.

The chain links TRBV11-2 to TRBJ2-7, with D perhaps TRBD1 (7 bases). The CDR3 consists of 14 residues. Looked up from germline, CDR1 is SGHAT and CDR2 is FQNNGV. The germline V and J ends were trimmed by 6 bases and 3 bases, with 15 bases remaining between them. The CDR3 nucleotides are TGTGCCAGCAGAAGACAGGGAGGTAACTACGAGCAGTACTTC. This encodes CASRRQGGNYEQYF. Complete variable domain (other parts from reference TRBV11-2 and TRBJ2-7): EAGVAQSPRYKIIEKRQSVAFWCNPISGHATLYWYQQILGQGPKLLIQFQNNGVVDDSQLPKDRFSAERLKGVDSTLKIQPAKLEDSAVYLCASRRQGGNYEQYFGPGTRLTVT.

This chain joins TRBV25-1 and TRBJ2-7; tentatively, D is TRBD2 (5 bases). CDR3 length: 16 residues. CDR1 and CDR2 (germline): MGHDK, SYGVNS. Trimming shortened V by 2 bases and J by 3 bases, and 17 bases separated the two germline ends. The CDR3 DNA reads as TGTGCCAGCAGTGAAGGTGGTCCGCTAGCCGGCTACGAGCAGTACTTC. Its translation is CASSEGGPLAGYEQYF.

The chain has TRBV7-3 and TRBJ1-1; 9 bases are shared with TRBD1. V lost 1 base, J lost 8 bases, and 11 bases stayed unmatched. The germline gives CDR1 SGHTA, CDR2 FQGTGA. The CDR3 consists of 16 residues. CDR3 amino acids: CASSLRGTGKPREAFF. CDR3 DNA sequence: TGTGCCAGCAGCTTAAGGGGGACAGGGAAGCCACGAGAAGCTTTCTTT.

The V and J genes are TRBV19 and TRBJ1-1; a possible D gene is TRBD1 (5 bases). The CDR3 has 12 residues. Germline V CDR1 and CDR2: LNHDA, SQIVND (reference sequence). V was trimmed by 7 bases and J by 4 bases, leaving 10 bases between them. CDR3 nucleotides: TGTGCCAGTACGTACGGGGGCACTGAAGCTTTCTTT. Residues: CASTYGGTEAFF.

The rearrangement links TRBV2 to TRBJ2-3; D is uncertain. The CDR3 is made up of 14 amino acids. Germline assignment: CDR1 SNHLY and CDR2 FYNNEI. The germline V and J ends were trimmed by 6 bases and 5 bases, with 15 bases remaining between them. The CDR3 loop is CASRVGVAEDTQYF. The CDR3 DNA reads TGTGCCAGCAGGGTTGGCGTAGCCGAAGATACGCAGTATTTT.

This clone has just one count. This chain connects TRBV7-9 to TRBJ2-1; a possible D gene is TRBD2 (5 bases). The CDR3 sequence is 15 residues long. Per the germline V gene, CDR1 is SEHNR and CDR2 is FQNEAQ (reference sequence). V shed 4 bases and J shed 0 bases, with 10 bases lying between them. CDR3 residues: CASSSPAVSYNEQFF. CDR3 nucleotides: TGTGCCAGCAGCTCCCCAGCGGTCTCCTACAATGAGCAGTTCTTC. Combining the CDR3 with reference TRBV7-9 and TRBJ2-1 gives the whole variable domain DTGVSQNPRHKITKRGQNVTFRCDPISEHNRLYWYRQTLGQGPEFLTYFQNEAQLEKSRLLSDRFSAERPKGSFSTLEIQRTEQGDSAMYLCASSSPAVSYNEQFFGPGTRLTVL.

The CDR3 loop reads CASRKRSSYNEQFF. CDR3 coding DNA: TGTGCCAGCAGGAAGCGGAGCTCCTACAATGAGCAGTTCTTC. The chain is built from TRBV6-1 and TRBJ2-1; perhaps TRBD2 as D (5 bases). CDR3 length equals 14 residues. Germline CDR1 is MNHNS and CDR2 is SASEGT. V dropped 6 bases and J dropped 0 bases, with 9 bases sitting between them.

With respect to this clone: A far larger clone lies a single base away; this is likely a read error. CDR3 nucleotide sequence: TGTGCCAGCAGCCGACAGACCGGTGGTGAAGCTTTCTTT. Its translation: CASSRQTGGEAFF. V is TRBV5-5 and J is TRBJ1-1; TRBD1 is a possible D gene (5 bases). V was pared by 4 bases and J by 7 bases, with 14 bases between. Per germline, CDR1 SGHKS and CDR2 YYEKEE (reference sequence). This CDR3 spans 13 amino acids.

This clone was recorded a few times. The chain is built from TRBV6-1 and TRBJ2-3, with D perhaps matching TRBD1 or TRBD2 (5 bases each). Germline V gene data show CDR1 as MNHNS and CDR2 as SASEGT. CDR3 size: 17 residues. V lost 3 bases and J 2 bases, leaving 18 bases between the germline ends. As DNA, the CDR3 is TGTGCCAGCAGTGACGGGCTGGGGACGGCCCCCACAGATACGCAGTATTTT. Translating gives CASSDGLGTAPTDTQYF.

The gene calls are TRBV5-6 and TRBJ2-7; no clear D. Trimming took 0 bases from V and 2 from J, leaving 9 bases between them. This CDR3 has 14 residues. CDR1 and CDR2 from the germline V gene are SGHDT and YYEEEE. The CDR3 coding sequence is TGTGCCAGCAGCTTGGTGAGACGCCCCTACGAGCAGTACTTC. This sequence encodes CASSLVRRPYEQYF. Together with reference TRBV5-6 and TRBJ2-7, the CDR3 gives the full variable domain: DAGVTQSPTHLIKTRGQQVTLRCSPKSGHDTVSWYQQALGQGPQFIFQYYEEEERQRGNFPDRFSGHQFPNYSSELNVNALLLGDSALYLCASSLVRRPYEQYFGPGTRLTVT.

The V and J genes are TRBV6-1 and TRBJ2-3; D unclear. The ends were cut back, 2 bases at V and 4 bases at J, with 16 bases in the middle. The CDR3 runs to 16 residues. Germline V gene sequence: CDR1 MNHNS, CDR2 SASEGT. For the CDR3, the DNA is TGTGCCAGCAGTGAACTCCGAACCTTACCTGCAGATACGCAGTATTTT. Protein product: CASSELRTLPADTQYF.

V usage is TRBV6-1 and J usage is TRBJ2-7; D might be TRBD1 (5 bases). Trimming took off 4 bases at V and 2 bases at J, with 12 bases between the two ends. Germline V lookup: CDR1 MNHNS, CDR2 SASEGT. There are 14 residues in the CDR3. In DNA, the CDR3 is TGTGCCAGCAGTGGATACCAGGGTACCTACGAGCAGTACTTC. This encodes CASSGYQGTYEQYF.

As DNA, the CDR3 is TGTGCCAGCAGCAACCCCGGGGGGCCTGGAAAACTGTTTTTT. Protein sequence: CASSNPGGPGKLFF. This chain joins TRBV7-9 and TRBJ1-4, with D tentatively TRBD1 (6 bases). Germline CDR1 and CDR2: SEHNR and FQNEAQ (reference sequence). This CDR3 is built from 14 residues. The V gene lost 5 bases and the J gene lost 10 bases, with 17 bases spanning the gap.

The rearrangement links TRBV10-1 to TRBJ2-1; a possible D gene is TRBD2 (6 bases). Germline assignment: CDR1 WNHNN and CDR2 SYGVQD (reference sequence). This CDR3 has 15 amino acids. The germline V and J ends were trimmed by 0 bases and 5 bases, with 11 bases remaining between them. The CDR3 region has the DNA TGCGCCAGCAGTGAGTCCAGGGACTGGAACAATGAGCAGTTCTTC. It yields the protein CASSESRDWNNEQFF.

The genes are TRBV7-8 and TRBJ2-5, with D possibly being TRBD1 or TRBD2 (5 bases each). From germline, CDR1 is SGHVS and CDR2 FQNEAQ. This CDR3 has 20 amino acids. Trimming removed 1 base from V and 0 bases from J, with 24 bases in between. The DNA of the CDR3 is TGTGCCAGCAGCTTAGGTCCATTTTTGGGGGACCTTAGGTACCAAGAGACCCAGTACTTC. Its translation: CASSLGPFLGDLRYQETQYF.

CDR3 sequence: CASSETGTSGSYEQYF. As DNA, the CDR3 is TGTGCCAGCAGTGAAACCGGGACTAGCGGCTCCTACGAGCAGTACTTC. The chain links TRBV2 to TRBJ2-7, with 11 positions matching TRBD2. CDR1 SNHLY and CDR2 FYNNEI come from the germline V gene. V lost 2 bases and J lost 0; bases outside the gene matches: 3. The CDR3 sequence is 16 residues long.

This chain links TRBV11-2 with TRBJ2-7; weak D call: TRBD2 (5 bases). From germline, CDR1 is SGHAT and CDR2 FQNNGV. The CDR3 is 14 amino acids. V shed 5 bases and J shed 0 bases, with 11 bases lying between them. CDR3 protein: CASSPRLTSYEQYF. The CDR3 DNA follows: TGTGCCAGCAGCCCCCGACTAACCTCCTACGAGCAGTACTTC.

The rearrangement links TRBV11-2 to TRBJ1-1, with 8 bases aligning to TRBD1. J gave up 6 bases and V 4 bases, and 4 bases lay outside the gene matches. Germline CDR1 SGHAT, CDR2 FQNNGV. This CDR3 region has 13 residues. CDR3 residues: CASSYGTGSEAFF. The CDR3 bases are TGTGCCAGCAGCTACGGGACAGGCTCTGAAGCTTTCTTT.

The V and J genes are TRBV5-8 and TRBJ2-2, with D possibly called TRBD1 or TRBD2 (5 bases each). Between the trimmed V and J ends, which lost 1 base and 7 bases, there was a span of 20 bases. CDR1 is SGHTS and CDR2 is YDEGEE in the germline V gene. The CDR3 covers 17 residues. DNA of the CDR3: TGTGCCAGCAGCTTGAATCCGGGACGGACTCTGTACGGGGAGCTGTTTTTT. Translation gives CASSLNPGRTLYGELFF. The entire variable domain, with the rest obtained from reference TRBV5-8 and TRBJ2-2, is as follows: EAGVTQSPTHLIKTRGQQATLRCSPISGHTSVYWYQQALGLGLQFLLWYDEGEERNRGNFPPRFSGRQFPNYSSELNVNALELEDSALYLCASSLNPGRTLYGELFFGEGSRLTVL.

This chain uses TRBV9 with TRBJ2-7; maybe TRBD2 (6 bases). Deletions cut 2 bases from V and 7 bases from J, with 16 bases between. In germline, CDR1 is SGDLS, CDR2 YYNGEE. The length of the CDR3 is 14 residues. The chain's CDR3 is CASSVGGRELEQYF. The CDR3 DNA reads as TGTGCCAGCAGCGTTGGGGGACGGGAGTTAGAGCAGTACTTC.

This clone was seen once. The genes are TRBV5-8 and TRBJ2-5; weak D call: TRBD2 (7 bases). Germline V gene lookup returns CDR1 SGHTS and CDR2 YDEGEE. The CDR3 is made up of 19 amino acids. V was shortened by 7 bases and J by 1 base, with 29 bases between the two germline ends. The CDR3 DNA reads as TGTGCCAGCCTCTTGTGGGGGACACCTTCTGCTAGCGGCCAAGAGACCCAGTACTTC. It specifies CASLLWGTPSASGQETQYF. Combining the CDR3 with reference TRBV5-8 and TRBJ2-5 gives the whole variable domain EAGVTQSPTHLIKTRGQQATLRCSPISGHTSVYWYQQALGLGLQFLLWYDEGEERNRGNFPPRFSGRQFPNYSSELNVNALELEDSALYLCASLLWGTPSASGQETQYFGPGTRLLVL.

The rearrangement links TRBV5-1 to TRBJ2-5; D call uncertain. The CDR3 sequence is 14 residues long. Trimming took off 1 base at V and 0 bases at J, with 7 bases between the two ends. Germline CDR1 SGHRS, CDR2 YFSETQ. The CDR3 sequence is CASSLIGNQETQYF. The CDR3 DNA reads TGCGCCAGCAGCTTGATAGGGAACCAAGAGACCCAGTACTTC. The whole variable domain, filled in from reference TRBV5-1 and TRBJ2-5, reads KAGVTQTPRYLIKTRGQQVTLSCSPISGHRSVSWYQQTPGQGLQFLFEYFSETQRNKGNFPGRFSGRQFSNSRSEMNVSTLELGDSALYLCASSLIGNQETQYFGPGTRLLVL.

J is TRBJ2-5 and V is TRBV25-1, with unresolved D. The CDR3 has 12 residues. Germline-derived CDR1 and CDR2 are MGHDK and SYGVNS. The germline V and J ends were trimmed by 3 bases and 3 bases, with 5 bases remaining between them. Here the CDR3 reads CASSDDKETQYF. CDR3 coding DNA: TGTGCCAGCAGTGATGACAAAGAGACCCAGTACTTC. Filled out from reference TRBV25-1 and TRBJ2-5, the complete variable domain reads EADIYQTPRYLVIGTGKKITLECSQTMGHDKMYWYQQDPGMELHLIHYSYGVNSTEKGDLSSESTVSRIRTEHFPLTLESARPSHTSQYLCASSDDKETQYFGPGTRLLVL.

This clone was seen a handful of times. The chain uses TRBV19 and TRBJ2-1; possibly TRBD1 for D (5 bases). The CDR3 has 15 amino acids. Germline CDR1 reads LNHDA; CDR2 reads SQIVND (reference sequence). With 5 bases removed from V and 9 bases from J, the gap between germline ends came to 20 bases. The CDR3 DNA is TGTGCCAGTAGTTATAGGTGGGGCAGGGAAAGTGAGCAGTTCTTC. Encoded protein: CASSYRWGRESEQFF.

The gene calls are TRBV10-3 and TRBJ2-1; D is unresolved. This CDR3 comprises 15 residues. The ends were cut back, 4 bases at V and 1 base at J, with 11 bases in the middle. The germline CDR1 and CDR2 sequences are ENHRY and SYGVKD. This CDR3 reads CAISGGLVSYNEQFF. In nucleotides, the CDR3 is TGTGCCATCAGTGGGGGTTTAGTGTCCTACAATGAGCAGTTCTTC.

This clone has just one count. This chain links TRBV4-3 with TRBJ2-3, with TRBD1 matching 8 bases. Germline V gene data show CDR1 as LGHNA and CDR2 as YSLEER. This CDR3 has 14 residues. Trimming cost V 5 bases and J 6 bases; bases outside gene matches: 7. CDR3 region: CASSETGETDTQYF. The CDR3 DNA reads as TGCGCCAGCAGCGAGACAGGGGAGACCGATACGCAGTATTTT.

The J gene is TRBJ2-2, the V gene TRBV27; tentatively, D is TRBD1 (6 bases). Trimming removed 0 bases at V and 2 bases at J, with 10 bases between. Germline V CDR1 and CDR2: MNHEY, SMNVEV (reference sequence). This CDR3 is built from 16 residues. This CDR3 is CASSLSGHRNTGELFF. Written as DNA, the CDR3 is TGTGCCAGCAGTTTATCGGGACACCGAAACACCGGGGAGCTGTTTTTT.

The V gene is TRBV2, the J gene TRBJ1-2, with a weak D call TRBD1 (5 bases). CDR1 is SNHLY, CDR2 FYNNEI, per germline. V was pared by 4 bases and J by 4 bases, with 16 bases between. The CDR3 runs 15 residues. The CDR3 region is CASSVVEGPSYGYTF. In nucleotides, the CDR3 is TGTGCCAGCAGTGTGGTTGAGGGACCCAGCTATGGCTACACCTTC.